The present TCR beta chain was sequenced within a study of beta chain features in type 1 diabetes. V lost 4 bases, J lost 8 bases, and 15 bases lay in between. This CDR3 comprises 14 residues. Germline assignment: CDR1 MNHEY and CDR2 SVGAGI. Every isolated RNA sample was fully reverse transcribed, so sequencing captured expressed TCRB transcripts. TCRdb's table, derived via immunoSEQ multiplex PCR, lists solely in-frame clones and lacks some. The data contain 350,000 to 450,000 clones, more than 13% of them seen just once; the ten biggest clones take up approximately 0.019%. Whole-study results and caveats: Whether TCRB rearrangement is influenced by HLA type was left unresolved in this analysis.

This clone has a handful of counts. The antigen is undetermined. This clonotype was sampled from a woman aged 18 to 35 in good health. Sequences were obtained from naive CD4+ T cells from blood. The rearrangement links TRBV6-5 to TRBJ2-4, with D hard to call. The CDR3 nucleotides are TGTGCCAGCAGTTCGACCCCCGTCGGGTACATTCAGTACTTC. Its translation: CASSSTPVGYIQYF.